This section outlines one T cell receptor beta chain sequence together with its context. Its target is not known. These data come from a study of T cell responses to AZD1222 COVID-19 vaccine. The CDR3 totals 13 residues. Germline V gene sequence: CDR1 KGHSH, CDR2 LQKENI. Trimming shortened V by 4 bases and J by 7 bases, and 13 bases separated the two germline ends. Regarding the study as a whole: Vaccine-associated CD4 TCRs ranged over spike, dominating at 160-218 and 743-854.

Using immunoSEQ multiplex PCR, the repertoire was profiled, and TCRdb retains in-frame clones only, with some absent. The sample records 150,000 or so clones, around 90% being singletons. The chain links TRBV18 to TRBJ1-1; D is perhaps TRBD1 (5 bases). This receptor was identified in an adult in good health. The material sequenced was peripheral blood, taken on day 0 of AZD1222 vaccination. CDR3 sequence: CASSHPTVSEAFF. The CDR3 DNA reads TGTGCCAGCTCACACCCGACAGTGAGTGAAGCTTTCTTT.